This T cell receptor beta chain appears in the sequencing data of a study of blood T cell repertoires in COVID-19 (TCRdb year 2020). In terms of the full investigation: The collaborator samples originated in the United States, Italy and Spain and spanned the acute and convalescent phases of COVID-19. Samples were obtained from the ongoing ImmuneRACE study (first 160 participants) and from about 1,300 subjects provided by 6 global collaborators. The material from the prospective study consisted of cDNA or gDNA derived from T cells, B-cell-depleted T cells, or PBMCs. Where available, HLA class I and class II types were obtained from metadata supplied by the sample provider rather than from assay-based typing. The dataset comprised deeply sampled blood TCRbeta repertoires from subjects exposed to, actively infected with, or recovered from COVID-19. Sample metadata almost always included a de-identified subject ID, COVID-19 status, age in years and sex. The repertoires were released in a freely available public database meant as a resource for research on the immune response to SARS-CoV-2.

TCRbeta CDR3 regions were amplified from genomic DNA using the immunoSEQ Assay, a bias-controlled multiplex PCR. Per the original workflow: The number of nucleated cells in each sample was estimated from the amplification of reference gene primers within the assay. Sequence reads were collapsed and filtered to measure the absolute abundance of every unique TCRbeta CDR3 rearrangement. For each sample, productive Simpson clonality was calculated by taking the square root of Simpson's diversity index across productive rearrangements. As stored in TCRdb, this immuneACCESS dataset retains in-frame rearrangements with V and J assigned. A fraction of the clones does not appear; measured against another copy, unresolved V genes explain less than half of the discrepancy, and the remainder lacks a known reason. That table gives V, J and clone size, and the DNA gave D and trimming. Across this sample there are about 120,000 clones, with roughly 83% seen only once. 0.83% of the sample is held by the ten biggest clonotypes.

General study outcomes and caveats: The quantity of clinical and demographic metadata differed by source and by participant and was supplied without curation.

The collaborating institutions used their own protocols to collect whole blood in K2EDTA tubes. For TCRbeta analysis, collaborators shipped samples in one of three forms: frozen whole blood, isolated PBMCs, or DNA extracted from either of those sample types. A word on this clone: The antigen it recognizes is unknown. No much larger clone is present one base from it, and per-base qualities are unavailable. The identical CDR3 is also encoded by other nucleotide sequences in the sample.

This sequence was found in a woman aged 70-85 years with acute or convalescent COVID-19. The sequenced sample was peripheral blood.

The nucleotides are TGTGCCAGCAGTTTGACAGAGAACACTGAAGCTTTCTTT. This encodes CASSLTENTEAFF. The sequence joins TRBV12-3 or TRBV12-4 to TRBJ1-1, with TRBD1 as a weak D call on 5 bases. Including the terminal cysteine and phenylalanine, the CDR3 comprises 13 residues. Only the CDR3 DNA stays, 39 bases, in frame from base 1. V loses 3 bases, J loses 1 base, and the germline ends lie 6 bases apart.